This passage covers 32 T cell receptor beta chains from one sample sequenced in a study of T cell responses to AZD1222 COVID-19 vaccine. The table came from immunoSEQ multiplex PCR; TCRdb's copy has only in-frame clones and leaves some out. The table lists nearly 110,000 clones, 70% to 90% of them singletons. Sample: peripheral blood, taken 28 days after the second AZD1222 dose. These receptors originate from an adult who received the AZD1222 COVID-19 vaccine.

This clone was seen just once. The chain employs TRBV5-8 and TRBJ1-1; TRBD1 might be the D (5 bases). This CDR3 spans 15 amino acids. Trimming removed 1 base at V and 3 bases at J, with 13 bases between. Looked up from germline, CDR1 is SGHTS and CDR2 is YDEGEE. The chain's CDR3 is CASSLPGGGYTEAFF. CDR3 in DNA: TGTGCCAGCAGCTTGCCCGGGGGTGGTTACACTGAAGCTTTCTTT. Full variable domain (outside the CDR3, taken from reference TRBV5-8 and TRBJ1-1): EAGVTQSPTHLIKTRGQQATLRCSPISGHTSVYWYQQALGLGLQFLLWYDEGEERNRGNFPPRFSGRQFPNYSSELNVNALELEDSALYLCASSLPGGGYTEAFFGQGTRLTVV.

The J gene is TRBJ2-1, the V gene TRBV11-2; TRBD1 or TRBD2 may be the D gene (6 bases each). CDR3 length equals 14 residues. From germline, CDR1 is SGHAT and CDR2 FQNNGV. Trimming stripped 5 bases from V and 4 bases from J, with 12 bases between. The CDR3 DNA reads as TGTGCCAGCAGCCCTAGGGGGACTTACAATGAGCAGTTCTTC. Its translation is CASSPRGTYNEQFF.

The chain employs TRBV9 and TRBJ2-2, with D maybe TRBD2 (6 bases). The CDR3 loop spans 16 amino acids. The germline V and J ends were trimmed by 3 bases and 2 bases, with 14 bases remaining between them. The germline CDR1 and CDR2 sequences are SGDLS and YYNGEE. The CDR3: CASSARDGGNTGELFF. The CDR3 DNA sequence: TGTGCCAGCAGCGCAAGGGACGGGGGTAACACCGGGGAGCTGTTTTTT.

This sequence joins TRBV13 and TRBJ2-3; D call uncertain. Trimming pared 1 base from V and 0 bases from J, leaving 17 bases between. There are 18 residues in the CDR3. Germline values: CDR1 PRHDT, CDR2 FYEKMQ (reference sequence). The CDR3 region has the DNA TGTGCCAGCAGCTTAGAAAGACGCGCAACCCTTAGCACAGATACGCAGTATTTT. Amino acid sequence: CASSLERRATLSTDTQYF.

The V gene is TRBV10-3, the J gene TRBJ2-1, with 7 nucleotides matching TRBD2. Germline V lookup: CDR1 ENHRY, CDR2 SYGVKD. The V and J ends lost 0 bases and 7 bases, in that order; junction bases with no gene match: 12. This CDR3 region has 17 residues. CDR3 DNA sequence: TGTGCCATCAGTGAGTCGGGGGGGGAGCCTCGTAGGAATGAGCAGTTCTTC. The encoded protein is CAISESGGEPRRNEQFF.

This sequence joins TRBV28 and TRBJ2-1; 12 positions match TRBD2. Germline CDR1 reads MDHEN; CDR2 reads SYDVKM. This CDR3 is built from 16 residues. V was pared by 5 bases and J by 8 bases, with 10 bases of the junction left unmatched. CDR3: CASSPPASGGAHEQFF. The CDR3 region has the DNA TGTGCCAGCAGTCCTCCGGCTAGCGGGGGGGCCCATGAGCAGTTCTTC.

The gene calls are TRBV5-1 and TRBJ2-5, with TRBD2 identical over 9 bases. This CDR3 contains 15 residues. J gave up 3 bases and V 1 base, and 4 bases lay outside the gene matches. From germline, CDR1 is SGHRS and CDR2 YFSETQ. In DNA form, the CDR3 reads TGCGCCAGCAGCTTGAGTGGCGGGGGGGAAGAGACCCAGTACTTC. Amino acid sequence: CASSLSGGGEETQYF.

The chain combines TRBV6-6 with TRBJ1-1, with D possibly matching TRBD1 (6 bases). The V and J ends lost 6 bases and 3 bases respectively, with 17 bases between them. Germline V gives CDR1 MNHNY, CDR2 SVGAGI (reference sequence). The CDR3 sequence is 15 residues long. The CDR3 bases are TGTGCCAGCAGGGCTAACAGGGAGGGGGACACTGAAGCTTTCTTT. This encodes CASRANREGDTEAFF.

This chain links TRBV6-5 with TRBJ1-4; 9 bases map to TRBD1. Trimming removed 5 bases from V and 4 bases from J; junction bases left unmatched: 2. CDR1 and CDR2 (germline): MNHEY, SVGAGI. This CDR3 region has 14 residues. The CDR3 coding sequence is TGTGCCAGCAGTAAGGACAGGGGTAATGAAAAACTGTTTTTT. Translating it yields CASSKDRGNEKLFF.

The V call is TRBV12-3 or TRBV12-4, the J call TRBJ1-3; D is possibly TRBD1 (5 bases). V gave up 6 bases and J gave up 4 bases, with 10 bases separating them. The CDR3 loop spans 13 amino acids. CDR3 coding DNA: TGTGCCAGCAGGCCGACAGCGGGAAACACCATATATTTT. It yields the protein CASRPTAGNTIYF.

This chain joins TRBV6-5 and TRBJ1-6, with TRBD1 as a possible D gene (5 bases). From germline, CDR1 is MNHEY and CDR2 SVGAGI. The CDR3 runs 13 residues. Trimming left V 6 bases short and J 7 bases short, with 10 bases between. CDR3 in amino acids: CASSPRENSPLHF. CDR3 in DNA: TGTGCCAGCAGCCCCAGGGAGAATTCACCCCTCCACTTT.

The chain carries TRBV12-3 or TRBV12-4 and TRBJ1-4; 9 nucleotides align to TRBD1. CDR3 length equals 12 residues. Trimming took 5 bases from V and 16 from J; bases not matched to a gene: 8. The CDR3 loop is CASSLTGGGWFF. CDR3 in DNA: TGTGCCAGCAGTCTCACAGGGGGCGGGTGGTTTTTT.

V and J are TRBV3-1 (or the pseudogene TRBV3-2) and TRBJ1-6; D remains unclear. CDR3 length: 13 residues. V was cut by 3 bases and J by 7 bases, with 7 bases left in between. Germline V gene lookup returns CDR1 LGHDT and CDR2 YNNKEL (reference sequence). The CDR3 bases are TGTGCCAGCAGCCAGGGAAGGAATTCACCCCTCCACTTT. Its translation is CASSQGRNSPLHF.

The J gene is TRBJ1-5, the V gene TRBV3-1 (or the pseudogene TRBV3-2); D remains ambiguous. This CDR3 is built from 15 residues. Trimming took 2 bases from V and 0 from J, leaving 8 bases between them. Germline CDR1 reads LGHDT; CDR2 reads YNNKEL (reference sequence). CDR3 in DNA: TGTGCCAGCAGCCAACAGTGGGATAGCAATCAGCCCCAGCATTTT. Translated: CASSQQWDSNQPQHF.

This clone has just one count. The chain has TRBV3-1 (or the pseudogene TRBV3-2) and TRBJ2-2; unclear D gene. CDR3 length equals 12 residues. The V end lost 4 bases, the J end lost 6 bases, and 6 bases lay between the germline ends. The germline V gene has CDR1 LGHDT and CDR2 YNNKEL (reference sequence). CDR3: CASSPRPGELFF. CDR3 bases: TGTGCCAGCAGCCCCCGACCCGGGGAGCTGTTTTTT.

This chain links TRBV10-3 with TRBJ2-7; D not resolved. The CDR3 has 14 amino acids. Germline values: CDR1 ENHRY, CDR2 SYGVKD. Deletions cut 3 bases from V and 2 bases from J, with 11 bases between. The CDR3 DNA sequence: TGTGCCATCAGTGAAAGGAAAGCCACCTACGAGCAGTACTTC. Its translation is CAISERKATYEQYF.

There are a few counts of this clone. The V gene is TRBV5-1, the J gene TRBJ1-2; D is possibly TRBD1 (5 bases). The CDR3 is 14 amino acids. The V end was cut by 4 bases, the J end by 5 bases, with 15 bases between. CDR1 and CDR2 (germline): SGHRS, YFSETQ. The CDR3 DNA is TGCGCCAGCAGCGACGGGACCGGGGGGTATGGCTACACCTTC. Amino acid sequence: CASSDGTGGYGYTF.

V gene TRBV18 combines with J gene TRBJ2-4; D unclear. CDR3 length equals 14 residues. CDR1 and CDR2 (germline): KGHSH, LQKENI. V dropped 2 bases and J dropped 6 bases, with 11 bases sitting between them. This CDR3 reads CASSPGLGGNIQYF. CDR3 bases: TGTGCCAGCTCACCAGGGCTGGGCGGAAACATTCAGTACTTC.

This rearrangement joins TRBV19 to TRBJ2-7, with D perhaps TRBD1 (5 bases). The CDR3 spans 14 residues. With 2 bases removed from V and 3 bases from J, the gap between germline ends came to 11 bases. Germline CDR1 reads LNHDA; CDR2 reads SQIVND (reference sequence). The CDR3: CASSIQGYDYEQYF. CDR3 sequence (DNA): TGTGCCAGTAGTATACAGGGCTACGACTACGAGCAGTACTTC. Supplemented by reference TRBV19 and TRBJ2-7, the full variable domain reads DGGITQSPKYLFRKEGQNVTLSCEQNLNHDAMYWYRQDPGQGLRLIYYSQIVNDFQKGDIAEGYSVSREKKESFPLTVTSAQKNPTAFYLCASSIQGYDYEQYFGPGTRLTVT.

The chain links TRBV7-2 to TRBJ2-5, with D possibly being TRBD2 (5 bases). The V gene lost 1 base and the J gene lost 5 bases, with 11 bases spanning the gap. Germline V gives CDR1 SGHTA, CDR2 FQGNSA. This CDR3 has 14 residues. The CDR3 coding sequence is TGTGCCAGCAGCTTAGGAGGGCTTAGGGAGACCCAGTACTTC. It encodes CASSLGGLRETQYF.

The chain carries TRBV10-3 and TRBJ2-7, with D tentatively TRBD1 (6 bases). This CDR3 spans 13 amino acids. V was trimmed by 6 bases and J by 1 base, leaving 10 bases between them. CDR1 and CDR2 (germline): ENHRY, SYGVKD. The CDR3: CAIRETGSYEQYF. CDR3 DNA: TGTGCCATCAGAGAGACAGGATCCTACGAGCAGTACTTC.

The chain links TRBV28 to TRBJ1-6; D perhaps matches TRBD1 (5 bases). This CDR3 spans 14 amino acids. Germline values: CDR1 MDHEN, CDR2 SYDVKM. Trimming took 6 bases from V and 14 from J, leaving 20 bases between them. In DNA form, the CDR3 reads TGTGCCAGCAGACCCGGGACGGAGACAAAGGCCCTCCACTTT. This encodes CASRPGTETKALHF.

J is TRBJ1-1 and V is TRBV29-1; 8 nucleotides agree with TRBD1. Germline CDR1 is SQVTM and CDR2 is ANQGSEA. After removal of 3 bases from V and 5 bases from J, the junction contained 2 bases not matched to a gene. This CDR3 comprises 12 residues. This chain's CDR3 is CSVDRGRTEAFF. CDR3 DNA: TGCAGCGTTGACAGGGGGCGGACTGAAGCTTTCTTT.

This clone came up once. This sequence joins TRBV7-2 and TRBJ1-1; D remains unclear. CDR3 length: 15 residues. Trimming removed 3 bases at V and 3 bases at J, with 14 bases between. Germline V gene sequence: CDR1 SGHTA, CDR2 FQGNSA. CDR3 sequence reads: CASSFGSGLDTEAFF. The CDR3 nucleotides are TGTGCCAGCAGCTTCGGCAGCGGACTCGACACTGAAGCTTTCTTT.

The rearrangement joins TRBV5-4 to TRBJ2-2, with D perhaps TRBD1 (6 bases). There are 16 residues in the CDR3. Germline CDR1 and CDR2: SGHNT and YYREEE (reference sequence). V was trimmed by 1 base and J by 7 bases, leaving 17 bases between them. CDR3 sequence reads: CASSLSTSGVNGELFF. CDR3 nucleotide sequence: TGTGCCAGCAGCTTGTCTACTTCAGGGGTTAACGGGGAGCTGTTTTTT.

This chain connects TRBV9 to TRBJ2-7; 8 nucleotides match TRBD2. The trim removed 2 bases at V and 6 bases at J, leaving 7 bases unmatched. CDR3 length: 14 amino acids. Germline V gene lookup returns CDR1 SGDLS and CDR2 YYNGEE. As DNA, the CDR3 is TGTGCCAGCAGCGTTTTCCCGGCGGGGGGCGAGCAGTACTTC. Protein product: CASSVFPAGGEQYF.

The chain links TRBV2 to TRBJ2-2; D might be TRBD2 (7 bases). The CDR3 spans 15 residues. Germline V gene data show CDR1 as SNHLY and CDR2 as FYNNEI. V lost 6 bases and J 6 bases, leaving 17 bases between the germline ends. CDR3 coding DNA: TGTGCCAGCAGGGCGGAGGGGGGGCCCTCCGGGGAGCTGTTTTTT. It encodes CASRAEGGPSGELFF.

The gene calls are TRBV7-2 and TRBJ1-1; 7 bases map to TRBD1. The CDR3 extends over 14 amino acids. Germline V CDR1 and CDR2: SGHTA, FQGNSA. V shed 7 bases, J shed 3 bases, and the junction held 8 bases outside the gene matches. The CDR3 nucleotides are TGTGCCAGCACCCTCCGGGACAGAGACACTGAAGCTTTCTTT. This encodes CASTLRDRDTEAFF.

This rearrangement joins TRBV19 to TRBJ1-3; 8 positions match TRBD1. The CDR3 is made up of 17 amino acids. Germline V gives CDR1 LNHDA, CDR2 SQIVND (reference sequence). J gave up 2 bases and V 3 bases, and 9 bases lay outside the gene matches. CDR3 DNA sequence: TGTGCCAGTAGTATTGTGGGCGACAGGGGCCCTGGAAACACCATATATTTT. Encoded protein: CASSIVGDRGPGNTIYF.

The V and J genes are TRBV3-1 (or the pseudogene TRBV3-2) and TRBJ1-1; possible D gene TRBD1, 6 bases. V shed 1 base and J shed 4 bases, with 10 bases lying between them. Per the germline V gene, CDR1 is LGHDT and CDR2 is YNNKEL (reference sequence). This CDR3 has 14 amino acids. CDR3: CASSQVGGGTEAFF. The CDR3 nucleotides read TGTGCCAGCAGCCAAGTAGGAGGGGGCACTGAAGCTTTCTTT.

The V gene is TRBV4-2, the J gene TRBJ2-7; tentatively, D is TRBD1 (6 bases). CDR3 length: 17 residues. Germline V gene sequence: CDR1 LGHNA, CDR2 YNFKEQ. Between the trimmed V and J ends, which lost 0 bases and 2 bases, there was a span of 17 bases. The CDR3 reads CASSQEGWAGEPYEQYF. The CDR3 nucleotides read TGTGCCAGCAGCCAAGAAGGGTGGGCAGGGGAGCCCTACGAGCAGTACTTC.

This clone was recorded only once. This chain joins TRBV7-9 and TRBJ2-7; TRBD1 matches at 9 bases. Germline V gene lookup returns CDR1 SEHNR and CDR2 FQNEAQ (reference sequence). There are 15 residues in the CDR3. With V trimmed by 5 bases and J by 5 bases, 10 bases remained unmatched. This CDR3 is CASSGGQGRAHEQYF. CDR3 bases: TGTGCCAGCAGCGGTGGACAGGGGCGGGCCCACGAGCAGTACTTC.